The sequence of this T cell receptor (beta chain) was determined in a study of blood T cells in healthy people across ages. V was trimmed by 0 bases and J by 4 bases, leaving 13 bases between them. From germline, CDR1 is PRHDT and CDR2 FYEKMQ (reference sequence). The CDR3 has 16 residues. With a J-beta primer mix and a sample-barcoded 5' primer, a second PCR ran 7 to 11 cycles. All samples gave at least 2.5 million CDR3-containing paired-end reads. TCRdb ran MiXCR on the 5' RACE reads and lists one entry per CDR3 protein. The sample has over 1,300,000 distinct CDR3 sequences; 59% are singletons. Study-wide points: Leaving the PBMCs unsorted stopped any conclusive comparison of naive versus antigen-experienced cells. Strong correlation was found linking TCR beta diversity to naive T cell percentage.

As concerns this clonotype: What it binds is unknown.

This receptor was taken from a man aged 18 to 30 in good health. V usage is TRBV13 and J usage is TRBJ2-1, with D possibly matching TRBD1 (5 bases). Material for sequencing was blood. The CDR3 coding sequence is TGTGCCAGCAGCTTAGGGCTAGGTGGGGCTTACAATGAGCAGTTCTTC. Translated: CASSLGLGGAYNEQFF.